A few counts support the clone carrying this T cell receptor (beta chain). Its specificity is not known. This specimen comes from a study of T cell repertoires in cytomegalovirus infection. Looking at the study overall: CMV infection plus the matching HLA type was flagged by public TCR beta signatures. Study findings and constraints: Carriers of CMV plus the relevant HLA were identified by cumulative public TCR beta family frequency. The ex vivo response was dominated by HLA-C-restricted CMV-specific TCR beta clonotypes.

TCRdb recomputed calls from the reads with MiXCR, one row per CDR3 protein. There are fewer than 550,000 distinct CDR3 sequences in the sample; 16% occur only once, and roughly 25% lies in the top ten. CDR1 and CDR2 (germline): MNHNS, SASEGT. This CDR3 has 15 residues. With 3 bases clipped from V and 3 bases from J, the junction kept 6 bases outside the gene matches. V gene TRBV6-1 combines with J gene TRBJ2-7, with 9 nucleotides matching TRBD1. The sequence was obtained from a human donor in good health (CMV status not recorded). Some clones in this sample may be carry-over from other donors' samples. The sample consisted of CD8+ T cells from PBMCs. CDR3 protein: CASSDDRGSGYEQYF. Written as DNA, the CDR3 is TGTGCCAGCAGTGACGACAGGGGGAGCGGCTACGAGCAGTACTTC.